The rows below give T cell receptor beta chains drawn from one sample of a study of blood T cell repertoires in COVID-19. Libraries were prepared by immunoSEQ multiplex PCR; TCRdb keeps only in-frame clonotypes and omits some of them. The table records 200,000 to 250,000 clones, about 79% of them present only once. Sequencing was done on a sample of PBMCs or T cells enriched from blood (not recorded which). These receptors all come from a woman in her fifties or sixties who had recovered from COVID-19. CDR3s include the opening cysteine and the closing phenylalanine or tryptophan.

j_call | v_call | cdr3_aa
TRBJ2-5 | TRBV6-5 | CASSRQGGQETQYF
TRBJ2-3 | TRBV3-1/TRBV3-2 | CASSQIDTQYF
TRBJ2-1 | TRBV27 | CASKAVGLIDNNEQFF
TRBJ1-2 | TRBV6-6 | CASRPRQGSIYGYTF
TRBJ2-1 | TRBV25-1 | CASSGRGSYNEQFF
TRBJ1-1 | TRBV6-5 | CASGQGARGTEAFF
TRBJ2-1 | TRBV9 | CASTPSGGSYNEQFF
TRBJ1-4 | TRBV18 | CASSPDLANEKLFF
TRBJ1-2 | TRBV20-1 | CSASKDGTGEFGYGYTF
TRBJ2-1 | TRBV7-3 | CASSSGQNLYNEQFF
TRBJ2-1 | TRBV6-5 | CASSYRREGPVRFF
TRBJ1-2 | TRBV12-3/TRBV12-4 | CASIGTGIHGYTF
TRBJ2-5 | TRBV21-1 | CASRGYGGQETQYF
TRBJ1-6 | TRBV11-3 | CASSRSGDHNSPLHF
TRBJ1-5 | TRBV7-2 | CASSLGARGWEPQHF
TRBJ1-1 | TRBV2 | CASSDLGIPNTEAFF
TRBJ1-5 | TRBV10-1 | CASSEWADQPQHF
TRBJ2-3 | TRBV30 | CAWGEPLLTDTQYF
TRBJ1-2 | TRBV2 | CASTARGGGSNGYTF
TRBJ2-5 | TRBV11-2 | CASSRTGGVFQETQYF
TRBJ2-3 | TRBV6-4 | CASSAGGSSTDTQYF
TRBJ2-7 | TRBV5-1 | CASSFGSGGIYEQYF
TRBJ2-7 | TRBV9 | CASSAGTTYEQYF
TRBJ1-6 | TRBV5-4 | CASSLSGTGGGNSPLHF
TRBJ1-1 | TRBV30 | CAWREYGTVNTEAFF
TRBJ1-1 | TRBV7-6 | CASSGTLGGHGTEAFF
TRBJ2-2 | TRBV6-2/TRBV6-3 | CASSWAGTNTGELFF
TRBJ1-1 | TRBV5-1 | CASSSRSGVYTEAFF
TRBJ1-2 | TRBV25-1 | CASSEYLTGGGYGYTF
TRBJ2-7 | TRBV12-3/TRBV12-4 | CAPGTDLYEQYF
TRBJ2-1 | TRBV3-1/TRBV3-2 | CASGTSGGTYNEQFF
TRBJ1-5 | TRBV5-3 | CARSKKDSENQPQHF
TRBJ2-3 | TRBV11-2 | CASSLLAGGRTDTQYF
TRBJ1-5 | TRBV7-8 | CASSLAREGQPQHF
TRBJ2-7 | TRBV5-1 | CASSLVSGGLYEQYF
TRBJ2-1 | TRBV5-1 | CASSPGGTASSYNEQFF
TRBJ2-4 | TRBV5-1 | CASSPYGTGNIQYF
TRBJ1-1 | TRBV6-2/TRBV6-3 | CASSCLLQTGQTNTEAFF
TRBJ2-5 | TRBV6-2/TRBV6-3 | CASSYGSLAGDGGETQYF
TRBJ2-2 | TRBV25-1 | CASSPLGRGLLNTGELFF
TRBJ2-3 | TRBV24-1 | CATSGPGLAGAPGGDTQYF